This entry concerns a single T cell receptor beta chain. Its specific antigen is unknown. Per-base quality was not reported, and no clone a single base away is much larger than it. The data stem from a study of shared clonotypes between healthy human individuals (TCRdb year 2020). Context from the whole study: A few men and a couple of women, aged 18 to 49 years, made up the cohort. For each donor, CD4 naive and CD4 memory were each run on three plates, CD8 naive on two plates, and CD8 memory on one plate. To estimate repertoire size and how much clonotypes are shared between individuals, the study performed deep sequencing of blood TCR repertoires from five healthy adults. Libraries were prepared and TCR repertoires were sequenced by different laboratories using diverse techniques, in order to increase sequencing depth and limit assay-specific biases. Between about 0.8 and 9.5 billion PBMCs per donor were obtained by leukapheresis. The paper's findings and limits, for the study overall: The genetic and exposure-history diversity represented was limited by the small number of donors. Pairwise subsampling led to the expectation that sequencing depth would affect the degree of clonotype sharing among donors. Higher generation probabilities were observed for clonotypes shared by all four sorted-subset donors than for non-shared clonotypes. When a handful of donors were compared, the shared fraction of clonotypes was roughly 5% for naive CD4, more than 3% for naive CD8, 2% to 2.5% for memory CD4, and around 0.37% for memory CD8. Incomplete sequencing was indicated by rarefaction of sorted-subset datasets, despite the large sequencing depth. Sampling was limited to blood, and TCR repertoires in tissue likely differ from TCR repertoires in blood. Naive subsets generally had larger estimated clonotype richness than memory subsets did.

The CDR3 numbers 17 residues from cysteine through phenylalanine. Only the CDR3 DNA stays, 51 bases, in frame from base 1. Per the germline V gene (reference sequence), LNHDA is the CDR1 and SQIVND is the CDR2. Trimming takes 5 bases from V and 0 bases from J, and the germline ends sit 17 bases apart. Using the deep immunoSEQ assay, TCR CDR3 regions were amplified from genomic DNA by multiplex PCR. Extracted genomic DNA from each cell subset was spread evenly across all wells of several immunoSEQ 96-well plates, with each plate serving as a replicate. For sorted subsets, roughly 200 ng of genomic DNA, equivalent to some 30,000 T cell genomes, went into each replicate PCR. Purified libraries were measured with a Qubit 3.0 fluorometer, size-checked on a Bioanalyzer 2100, and measured again with the KAPA Library Quantification kit. Each immunoSEQ 96-well plate was sequenced on its own single-read 150-cycle Illumina NextSeq 550 flow cell. In the original analysis: Because only junctional sequences without quality scores were contained in the immunoSEQ output, filtering matching that applied to full-length reads could not be performed. Sequences were annotated with PyIR, a Python wrapper for IgBLAST v1.9, and V/J genes and CDR3 were assigned using IMGT germline references. Reads with weak V/J assignments (E-value above 1e-6), missing CDR3, stop codons, out-of-frame junctions, or ambiguous translated residues were removed. V3J clonotypes were defined as sequences sharing an identical inferred V gene, J gene, and CDR3 amino acid sequence. Percentage overlap between repertoires was calculated by dividing the number of shared unique clonotypes by the size of the smaller repertoire. RTK rarefaction, the Chao1 estimator, and Recon v2.1 estimates of unobserved clonotypes were used to assess repertoire richness. For all TCRbeta clonotypes obtained by the gDNA method from four donors, generation probabilities were computed with OLGA. TCRdb took over this immuneACCESS table, retaining in-frame rearrangements with V and J assigned. Such tables are incomplete; in checked studies, under half of the missing clones stem from an unresolved V gene, and the remainder is unexplained. The V and J calls and the clone size are those of that table, but D and trimming were determined from the DNA. Here the sample has 2 million to 2.5 million clones; nearly 97% occur a single time. Jointly, the top ten make up approximately 0.13% of the sample.

Donors were healthy HIV-negative adults with no recently reported acute infections or vaccinations. Every donor was a Caucasian adult living in Nashville, Tennessee, USA. Magnetic negative selection was used to enrich CD4+ T cells, after which naive cells were positively selected on CD45RA and the negative fraction became the memory subset. After blood collection by leukapheresis, PBMCs were isolated using Ficoll-Histopaque density gradient centrifugation and then cryopreserved in the vapor phase of liquid nitrogen. Analytical flow cytometry was used to check the purity and quantity of each magnetically sorted T cell population. Genomic DNA was isolated from every sorted fraction and measured by UV absorbance on a Nanodrop 2000c.

This receptor was taken from a man aged 18 to 29 in good health. Material for sequencing was naive CD4+ T cells sorted from blood. Taken with the paper, the label for cell subset or site translates to: CD45RA+ positively selected. The V gene is TRBV19 and the J gene is TRBJ2-4; the D gene is perhaps TRBD2, from 5 matching bases. The DNA sequence follows: TGTGCCAGTAGTCCTAGAGGGTCGGCTCTAGCCAAAAACATTCAGTACTTC. Its product reads: CASSPRGSALAKNIQYF.